The present entry profiles one T cell receptor beta chain with its context. Its antigen is still unknown. Per germline, CDR1 KGHSH and CDR2 LQKENI. The length of the CDR3 is 16 residues. The germline V and J ends were trimmed by 5 bases and 5 bases, with 21 bases remaining between them. With survey level as its setting, the immunoSEQ assay was v3.0. Using immunoSEQ multiplex PCR, the repertoire was profiled, and TCRdb retains in-frame clones only, with some absent. The table records tens of thousands of clones, around nine tenths of them present only once. The sample comes from a study of long-term antiretroviral therapy in people with HIV. Study results and limitations: The ART regimens used between the mid-2000s and the late 2010s may be less effective than current ones. Diversity remained lower than transplant donor controls, even though it increased after ART. No data on ART adherence, viral resistance or therapy changes. Versus controls, repertoires in people with HIV had narrower CDR3 length ranges.

This sequence originates from a man in his fifties or sixties with HIV. The chain joins TRBV18 to TRBJ1-2; D is possibly TRBD1 (6 bases). The source material was unsorted PBMCs, sampled 0.6 years after starting antiretroviral therapy. CDR3 region: CASSGGFQTGTYGYTF. In DNA form, the CDR3 reads TGTGCCAGCTCAGGAGGTTTTCAAACAGGGACTTATGGCTACACCTTC.